This is a list of T cell receptor beta chains from one sample in a study of T-cell memory formation after mild COVID-19. TCRdb reprocessed the 5' RACE reads with MiXCR, giving one entry per CDR3 protein. The sample records 150,000 or so distinct CDR3 sequences, around a third being singletons. The sequenced sample was PBMCs or a T cell subset sorted from them (not recorded which). These TCRs come from an adult woman who had mild COVID-19 (a few samples of this study predate the infection). Cell type and time point are not known. CDR3s include the opening cysteine and the closing phenylalanine or tryptophan. Fields, in order: clone size, D gene, V gene, J gene, CDR3 DNA, CDR3 protein. D genes are given only for firm matches. A row's size may be missing; if present it is once, few, many or a size class.

abundance: few
d_gene: -
v_gene: TRBV30
j_gene: TRBJ2-1
CDR3nt: TGTGCCTGGAGTGTTTGGGGCTCCAGCTCCTACAATGAGCAGTTCTTC
CDR3aa: CAWSVWGSSSYNEQFF

abundance: -
d_gene: TRBD1
v_gene: TRBV29-1
j_gene: TRBJ1-2
CDR3nt: TGCAGCGTAGCCAGGTCCGACAGGGGCGGCTACACCTTC
CDR3aa: CSVARSDRGGYTF

abundance: -
d_gene: -
v_gene: TRBV7-8
j_gene: TRBJ2-2
CDR3nt: TGTGCCAGCAGCGAAGTGCGACAGGCGGCGAACACCGGGGAGCTGTTTTTT
CDR3aa: CASSEVRQAANTGELFF

abundance: few
d_gene: -
v_gene: TRBV28
j_gene: TRBJ2-7
CDR3nt: TGTGCCACCGAACCACAGGGATTCAGCTACGAGCAGTACTTC
CDR3aa: CATEPQGFSYEQYF

abundance: few
d_gene: TRBD1
v_gene: TRBV5-1
j_gene: TRBJ2-1
CDR3nt: TGCGCCAGCAGCTTGGGACAGGGCCGCGATGAGCAGTTCTTC
CDR3aa: CASSLGQGRDEQFF

abundance: -
d_gene: TRBD2
v_gene: TRBV28
j_gene: TRBJ2-5
CDR3nt: TGTGCCAGCAGCGATAGCGGGGGATACCAAGAGACCCAGTACTTC
CDR3aa: CASSDSGGYQETQYF

abundance: few
d_gene: -
v_gene: TRBV7-2
j_gene: TRBJ2-7
CDR3nt: TGTGCCAGCAGCTTAAAGTCGGCCTACGAGCAGTACTTC
CDR3aa: CASSLKSAYEQYF

abundance: -
d_gene: -
v_gene: TRBV20-1
j_gene: TRBJ2-1
CDR3nt: TGCAGTGCTAGATACTCGGGACTCAAAAATGAGCAGTTCTTC
CDR3aa: CSARYSGLKNEQFF

abundance: few
d_gene: TRBD2
v_gene: TRBV9
j_gene: TRBJ2-1
CDR3nt: TGTGCCAGCAGCGTAGAGTGGCGGGGGGGCGGTGAGCAGTTCTTC
CDR3aa: CASSVEWRGGGEQFF

abundance: few
d_gene: TRBD1
v_gene: TRBV7-9
j_gene: TRBJ1-1
CDR3nt: TGTGCCAGCAGCTCAGGGGACAGGAAGAACACTGAAGCTTTCTTT
CDR3aa: CASSSGDRKNTEAFF

abundance: -
d_gene: TRBD1
v_gene: TRBV5-6
j_gene: TRBJ2-7
CDR3nt: TGTGCCAGCAGCTTTTCCGGGACAGAATTCTACGAGCAGTACTTC
CDR3aa: CASSFSGTEFYEQYF

abundance: -
d_gene: -
v_gene: TRBV2
j_gene: TRBJ1-2
CDR3nt: TGTGCCAGTAGAGGCGGGCAGGGGACGAACTATGGCTACACCTTC
CDR3aa: CASRGGQGTNYGYTF

abundance: -
d_gene: TRBD1
v_gene: TRBV2
j_gene: TRBJ2-1
CDR3nt: TGTGCCAGCAGGGGTGACAGGGGCTCCTACAATGAGCAGTTCTTC
CDR3aa: CASRGDRGSYNEQFF

abundance: -
d_gene: -
v_gene: TRBV12-3/TRBV12-4
j_gene: TRBJ2-3
CDR3nt: TGTGCCAGCAGTTTGGGGTCTGGCACAGATACGCAGTATTTT
CDR3aa: CASSLGSGTDTQYF

abundance: few
d_gene: -
v_gene: TRBV6-5
j_gene: TRBJ1-3
CDR3nt: TGTGCCAGCAGTGACCCGGGACTGGGAAACACCATATATTTT
CDR3aa: CASSDPGLGNTIYF